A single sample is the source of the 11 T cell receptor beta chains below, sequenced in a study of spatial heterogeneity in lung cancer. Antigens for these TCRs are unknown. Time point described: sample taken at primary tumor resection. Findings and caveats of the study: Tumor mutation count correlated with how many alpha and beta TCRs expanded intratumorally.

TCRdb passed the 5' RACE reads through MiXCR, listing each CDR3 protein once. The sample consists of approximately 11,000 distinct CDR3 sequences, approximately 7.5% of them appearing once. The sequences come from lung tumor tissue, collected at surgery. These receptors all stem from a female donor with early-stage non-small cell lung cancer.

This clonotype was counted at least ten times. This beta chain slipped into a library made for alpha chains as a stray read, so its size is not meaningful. The CDR3 DNA reads as TGTGCCAGCAGTTCGGGACGGACCGATGAAAAACTGTTTTTT. Residues: CASSSGRTDEKLFF. The chain joins TRBV28 to TRBJ1-4; possible D gene TRBD1, 5 bases. Germline CDR1 is MDHEN and CDR2 is SYDVKM. The CDR3 is made up of 14 amino acids. Trimming removed 4 bases at V and 6 bases at J, with 12 bases between.

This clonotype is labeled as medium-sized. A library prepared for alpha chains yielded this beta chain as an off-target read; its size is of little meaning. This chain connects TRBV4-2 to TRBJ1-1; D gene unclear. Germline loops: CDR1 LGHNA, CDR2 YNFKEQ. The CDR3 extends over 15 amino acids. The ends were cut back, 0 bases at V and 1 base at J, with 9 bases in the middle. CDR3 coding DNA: TGTGCCAGCAGCCAAGATCTTGCACAGAACACTGAAGCTTTCTTT. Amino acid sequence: CASSQDLAQNTEAFF.

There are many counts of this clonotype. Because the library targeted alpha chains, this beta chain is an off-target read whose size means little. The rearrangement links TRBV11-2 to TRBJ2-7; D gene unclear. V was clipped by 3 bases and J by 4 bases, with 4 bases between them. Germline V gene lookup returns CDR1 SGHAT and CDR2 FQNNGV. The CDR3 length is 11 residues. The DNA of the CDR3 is TGTGCCAGCAGCTTCATGTACGAGCAGTACTTC. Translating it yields CASSFMYEQYF.

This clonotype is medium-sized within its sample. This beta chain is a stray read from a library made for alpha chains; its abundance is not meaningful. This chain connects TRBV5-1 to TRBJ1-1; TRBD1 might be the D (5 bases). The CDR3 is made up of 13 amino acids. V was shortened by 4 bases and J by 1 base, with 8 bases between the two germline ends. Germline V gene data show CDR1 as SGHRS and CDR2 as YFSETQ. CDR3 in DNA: TGCGCCAGCAGCACCGGACAGAACACTGAAGCTTTCTTT. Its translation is CASSTGQNTEAFF.

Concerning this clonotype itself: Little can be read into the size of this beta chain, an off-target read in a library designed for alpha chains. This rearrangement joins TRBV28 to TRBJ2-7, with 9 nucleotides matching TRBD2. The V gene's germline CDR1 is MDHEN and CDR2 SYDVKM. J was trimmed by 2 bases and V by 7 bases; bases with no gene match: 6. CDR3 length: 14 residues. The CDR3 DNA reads TGTGCCAGCATAGGGGCGGGGGGGACCTACGAGCAGTACTTC. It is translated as CASIGAGGTYEQYF.

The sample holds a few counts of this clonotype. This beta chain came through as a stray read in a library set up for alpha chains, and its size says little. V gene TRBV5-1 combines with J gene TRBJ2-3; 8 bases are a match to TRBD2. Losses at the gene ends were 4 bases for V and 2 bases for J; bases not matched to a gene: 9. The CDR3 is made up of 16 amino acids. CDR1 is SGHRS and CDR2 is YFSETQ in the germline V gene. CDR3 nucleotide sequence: TGCGCCAGCAGCCTAGGACTAGCAGTATACACAGATACGCAGTATTTT. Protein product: CASSLGLAVYTDTQYF.

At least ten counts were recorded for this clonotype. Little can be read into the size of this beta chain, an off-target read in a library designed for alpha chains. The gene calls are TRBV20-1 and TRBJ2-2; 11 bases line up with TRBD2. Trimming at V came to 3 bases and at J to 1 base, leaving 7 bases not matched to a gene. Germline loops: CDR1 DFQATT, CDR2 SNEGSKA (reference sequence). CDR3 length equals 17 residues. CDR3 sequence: CSASPPSGGRNTGELFF. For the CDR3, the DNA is TGCAGTGCTAGTCCGCCTAGCGGGGGGAGGAACACCGGGGAGCTGTTTTTT.

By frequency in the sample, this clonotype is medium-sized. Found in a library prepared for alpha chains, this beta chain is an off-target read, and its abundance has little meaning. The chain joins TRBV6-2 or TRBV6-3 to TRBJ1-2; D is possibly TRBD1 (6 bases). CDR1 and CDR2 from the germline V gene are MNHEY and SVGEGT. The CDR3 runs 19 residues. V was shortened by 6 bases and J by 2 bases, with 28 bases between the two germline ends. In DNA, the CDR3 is TGTGCCAGCAGCCAAGTTACTTTTTTACGACAGGAAAACAACTATGGCTACACCTTC. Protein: CASSQVTFLRQENNYGYTF.

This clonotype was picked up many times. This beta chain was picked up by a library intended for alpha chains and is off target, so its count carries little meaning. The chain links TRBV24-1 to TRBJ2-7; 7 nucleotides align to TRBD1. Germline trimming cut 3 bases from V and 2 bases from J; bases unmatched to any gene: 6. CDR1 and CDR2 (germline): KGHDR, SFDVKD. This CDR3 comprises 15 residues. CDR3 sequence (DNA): TGTGCCACCAGTGATCGACAGGGAAACACCTACGAGCAGTACTTC. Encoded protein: CATSDRQGNTYEQYF.

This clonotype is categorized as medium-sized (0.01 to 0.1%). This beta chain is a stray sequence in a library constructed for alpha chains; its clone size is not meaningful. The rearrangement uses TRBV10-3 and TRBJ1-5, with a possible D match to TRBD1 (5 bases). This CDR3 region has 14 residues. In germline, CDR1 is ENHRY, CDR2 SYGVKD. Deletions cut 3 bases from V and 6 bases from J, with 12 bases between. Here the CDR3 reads CAISDQGSSQPQHF. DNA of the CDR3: TGTGCCATCAGTGATCAGGGATCCAGTCAGCCCCAGCATTTT.

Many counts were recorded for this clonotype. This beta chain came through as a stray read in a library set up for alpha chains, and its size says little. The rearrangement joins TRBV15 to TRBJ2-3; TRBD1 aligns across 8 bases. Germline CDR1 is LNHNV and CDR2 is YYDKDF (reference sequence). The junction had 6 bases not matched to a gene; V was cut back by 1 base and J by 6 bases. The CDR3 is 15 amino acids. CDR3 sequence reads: CATSRGTGNRDTQYF. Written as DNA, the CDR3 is TGTGCCACCAGCAGAGGGACAGGGAACAGGGATACGCAGTATTTT.